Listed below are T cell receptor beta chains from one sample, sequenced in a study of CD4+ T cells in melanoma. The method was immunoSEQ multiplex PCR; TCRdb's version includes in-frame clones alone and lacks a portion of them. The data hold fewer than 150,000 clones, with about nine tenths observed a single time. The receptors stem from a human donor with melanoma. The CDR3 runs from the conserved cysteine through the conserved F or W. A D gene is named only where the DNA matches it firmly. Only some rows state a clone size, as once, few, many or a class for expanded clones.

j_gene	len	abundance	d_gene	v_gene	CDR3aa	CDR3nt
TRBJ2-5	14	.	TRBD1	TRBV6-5	CASSPGQGKETQYF	TGTGCCAGCAGTCCGGGACAGGGTAAAGAGACCCAGTACTTC
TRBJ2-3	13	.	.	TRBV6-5	CASTLSYADTQYF	TGTGCCAGCACCCTTAGCTACGCAGATACGCAGTATTTT
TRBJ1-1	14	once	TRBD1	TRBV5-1	CASSLIGGATEAFF	TGCGCCAGCAGCTTGATAGGGGGCGCCACTGAAGCTTTCTTT
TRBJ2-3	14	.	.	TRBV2	CASSRLMSTDTQYF	TGTGCCAGCAGCCGTCTCATGAGCACAGATACGCAGTATTTT
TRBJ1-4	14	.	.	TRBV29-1	CSAGRGAPNEKLFF	TGCAGCGCTGGGCGGGGAGCTCCTAATGAAAAACTGTTTTTT
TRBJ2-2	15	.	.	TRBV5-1	CASSLGGAGTGELFF	TGCGCCAGCAGCTTGGGAGGCGCCGGGACCGGGGAGCTGTTTTTT
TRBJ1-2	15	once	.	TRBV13	CASSLAGASNYGYTF	TGTGCCAGCAGCTTAGCTGGGGCTTCTAACTATGGCTACACCTTC
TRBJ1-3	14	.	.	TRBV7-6	CASSSRGSGNTIYF	TGTGCCAGCAGCTCGCGGGGTTCTGGAAACACCATATATTTT
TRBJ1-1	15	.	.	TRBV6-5	CASSYEPGRSTEAFF	TGTGCCAGCAGTTACGAGCCAGGGAGGAGCACTGAAGCTTTCTTT
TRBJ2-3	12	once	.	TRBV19	CASRDGTDTQYF	TGTGCCAGTAGAGACGGCACAGATACGCAGTATTTT
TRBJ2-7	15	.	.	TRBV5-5	CASTVTGTGTYEQYF	TGTGCCAGCACCGTGACGGGAACAGGGACCTACGAGCAGTACTTC
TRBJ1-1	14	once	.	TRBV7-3	CASSSNPGNTEAFF	TGTGCCAGCAGCTCTAACCCCGGGAACACTGAAGCTTTCTTT
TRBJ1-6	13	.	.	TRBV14	CASSKQYNSPLHF	TGTGCCAGCAGCAAACAGTATAATTCACCCCTCCACTTT
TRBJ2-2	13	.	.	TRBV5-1	CASSLTPTGELFF	TGCGCCAGCAGCTTGACACCCACCGGGGAGCTGTTTTTT
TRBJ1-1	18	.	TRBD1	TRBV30	CAWSVRQGGFLMNTEAFF	TGTGCCTGGAGTGTCCGACAGGGAGGGTTTCTCATGAACACTGAAGCTTTCTTT
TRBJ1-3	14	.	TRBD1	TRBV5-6	CASSFQGAGNTIYF	TGTGCCAGCAGCTTTCAGGGGGCCGGAAACACCATATATTTT
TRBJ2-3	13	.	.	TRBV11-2	CASSLGLGDTQYF	TGTGCCAGCAGCTTAGGGCTGGGAGATACGCAGTATTTT
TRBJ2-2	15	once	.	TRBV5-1	CASSPRTDNTGELFF	TGCGCCAGCAGTCCTCGGACTGATAACACCGGGGAGCTGTTTTTT
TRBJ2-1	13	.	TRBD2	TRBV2	CASSGTRSNEQFF	TGTGCCAGCAGTGGGACTAGGTCCAATGAGCAGTTCTTC
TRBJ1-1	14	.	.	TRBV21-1	CASSKVPRSTEAFF	TGTGCCAGCAGCAAAGTCCCTCGGAGCACTGAAGCTTTCTTT
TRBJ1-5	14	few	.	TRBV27	CASSLSPNNQPQHF	TGTGCCAGCAGTTTATCACCGAACAATCAGCCCCAGCATTTT
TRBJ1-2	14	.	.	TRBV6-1	CASSETGRNYGYTF	TGTGCCAGCAGTGAGACCGGGAGGAACTATGGCTACACCTTC
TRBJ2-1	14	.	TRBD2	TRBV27	CASSRAGSYNEQFF	TGTGCCAGCAGTAGAGCGGGGTCCTACAATGAGCAGTTCTTC
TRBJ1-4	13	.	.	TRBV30	CAWQGQTNEKLFF	TGTGCCTGGCAGGGCCAGACTAATGAAAAACTGTTTTTT
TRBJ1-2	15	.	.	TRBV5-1	CASSLEGEANYGYTF	TGCGCCAGCAGCTTGGAAGGGGAAGCGAACTATGGCTACACCTTC
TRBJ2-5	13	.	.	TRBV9	CASSAGGWETQYF	TGTGCCAGCAGCGCGGGGGGCTGGGAGACCCAGTACTTC
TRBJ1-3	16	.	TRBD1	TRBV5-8	CASSRGDRFSGNTIYF	TGTGCCAGCAGCCGGGGGGACAGATTCTCTGGAAACACCATATATTTT
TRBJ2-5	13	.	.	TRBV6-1	CASSELPQETQYF	TGTGCCAGCAGTGAATTGCCCCAAGAGACCCAGTACTTC
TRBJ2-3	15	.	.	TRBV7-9	CASSEGDLSTDTQYF	TGTGCCAGCAGCGAAGGGGATTTGAGCACAGATACGCAGTATTTT
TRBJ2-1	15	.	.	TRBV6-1	CPGERDRTRENEQFF	TGTCCGGGGGAAAGGGACCGCACAAGGGAGAATGAGCAGTTCTTC
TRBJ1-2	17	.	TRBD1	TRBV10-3	CAISGFGRDSSDYGYTF	TGTGCCATCAGTGGATTCGGTAGGGACAGTTCGGACTATGGCTACACCTTC
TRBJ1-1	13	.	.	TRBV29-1	CSANQDINTEAFF	TGCAGCGCGAACCAAGACATTAACACTGAAGCTTTCTTT
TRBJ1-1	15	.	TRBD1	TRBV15	CATSSPQGGDTEAFF	TGTGCCACCAGCAGTCCACAGGGGGGAGACACTGAAGCTTTCTTT
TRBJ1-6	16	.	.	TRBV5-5	CASSLREIGFGSPLHF	TGTGCCAGCAGCTTGAGGGAGATAGGTTTCGGTTCACCCCTCCACTTT
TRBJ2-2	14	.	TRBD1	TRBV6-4	CASRRTGGTGELFF	TGTGCCAGCAGGAGGACAGGGGGGACCGGGGAGCTGTTTTTT
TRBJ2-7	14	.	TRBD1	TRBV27	CASSSGTGGREQYF	TGTGCCAGCAGTTCCGGGACAGGGGGAAGAGAGCAGTACTTC
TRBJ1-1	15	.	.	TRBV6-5	CASSYLAGGYTEAFF	TGTGCCAGCAGTTACTTGGCAGGAGGATACACTGAAGCTTTCTTT
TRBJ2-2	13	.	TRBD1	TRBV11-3	CASSQTGHGELFF	TGTGCCAGCAGCCAGACAGGGCACGGGGAGCTGTTTTTT
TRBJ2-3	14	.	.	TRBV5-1	CASRVEGRTDTQYF	TGCGCCAGCCGTGTGGAGGGACGGACAGATACGCAGTATTTT
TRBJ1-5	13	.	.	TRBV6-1	CASARDRIQPQHF	TGTGCCAGCGCGAGAGACAGGATCCAGCCCCAGCATTTT
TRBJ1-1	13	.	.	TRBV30	CAWSSFIRTEAFF	TGTGCCTGGAGTAGTTTCATAAGGACTGAAGCTTTCTTT
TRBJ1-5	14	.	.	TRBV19	CASSIVIGNQPQHF	TGTGCCAGTAGTATAGTTATCGGGAATCAGCCCCAGCATTTT
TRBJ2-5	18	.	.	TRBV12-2	CASRLDGVKRDYQETQYF	TGTGCAAGTCGCTTAGATGGGGTCAAACGGGACTATCAAGAGACCCAGTACTTC
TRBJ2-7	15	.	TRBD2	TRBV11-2	CASSLLSGVAYEQYF	TGTGCCAGCAGCTTACTTAGCGGGGTCGCCTACGAGCAGTACTTC
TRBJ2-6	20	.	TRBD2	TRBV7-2	CASSLALGGGGFSGANVLTF	TGTGCCAGCAGCTTAGCCCTCGGGGGCGGGGGGTTCTCTGGGGCCAACGTCCTGACTTTC
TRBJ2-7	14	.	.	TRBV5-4	CASSGPKGRDEQYF	TGTGCCAGCAGCGGCCCGAAGGGGCGCGACGAGCAGTACTTC
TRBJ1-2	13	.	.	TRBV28	CASSTATNYGYTF	TGTGCCAGCAGCACAGCGACTAACTATGGCTACACCTTC
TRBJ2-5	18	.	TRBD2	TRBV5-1	CASSTGLAGGPTRETQYF	TGCGCCAGCAGCACCGGACTAGCGGGGGGCCCCACCCGTGAGACCCAGTACTTC
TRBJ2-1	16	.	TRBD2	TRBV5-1	CASSLASLAGINEQFF	TGCGCCAGCAGCTTGGCCTCACTAGCGGGGATCAATGAGCAGTTCTTC
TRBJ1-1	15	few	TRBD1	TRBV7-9	CASSSGGTGGTEAFF	TGTGCCAGCAGCTCTGGGGGGACAGGGGGGACTGAAGCTTTCTTT
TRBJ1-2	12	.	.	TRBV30	CAWSPGSWGYTF	TGTGCCTGGAGCCCCGGGTCGTGGGGCTACACCTTC
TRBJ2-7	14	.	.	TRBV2	CASKFNRSPYEQYF	TGTGCCAGCAAATTCAACAGAAGCCCCTACGAGCAGTACTTC
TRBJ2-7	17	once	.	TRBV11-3	CASSLEGRDVAVYEQYF	TGTGCCAGCAGTTTAGAAGGGCGCGATGTCGCGGTATACGAGCAGTACTTC
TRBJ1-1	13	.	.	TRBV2	CASSGDRGTEAFF	TGTGCCAGCAGTGGCGATCGGGGCACTGAAGCTTTCTTT